A selection of T cell receptor beta chains follows, all from one sample in a study of OX40 agonist ivuxolimab in advanced cancers. Produced via immunoSEQ multiplex PCR; TCRdb's table is partial and in-frame only. The sample consists of about 79,000 clones, 88% of them appearing once. The specimen was CD4+ or CD8+ T cells sorted from blood, collected in a trial of the OX40 agonist ivuxolimab. The receptors shown here come from an adult with an advanced solid tumor such as melanoma, head and neck, liver or kidney cancer. Both conserved end residues are part of each CDR3. A D gene is named only where the DNA matches it firmly. Only some rows state a clone size, as once, few, many or a class for expanded clones.

abundance: .
j_gene: TRBJ2-1
v_gene: TRBV10-3
d_gene: .
CDR3aa: CAIGRGWDEQFF
CDR3nt: TGTGCCATCGGAAGGGGGTGGGATGAGCAGTTCTTC

abundance: .
j_gene: TRBJ2-3
v_gene: TRBV7-9
d_gene: .
CDR3aa: CASSLASTGTDTQYF
CDR3nt: TGTGCCAGCAGCTTGGCTAGCACCGGCACAGATACGCAGTATTTT

abundance: .
j_gene: TRBJ2-7
v_gene: TRBV11-2
d_gene: TRBD1
CDR3aa: CASSAQGTVYEQYF
CDR3nt: TGTGCCAGCAGCGCCCAGGGGACAGTCTACGAGCAGTACTTC

abundance: .
j_gene: TRBJ2-7
v_gene: TRBV9
d_gene: .
CDR3aa: CASSVGGGISYEQYF
CDR3nt: TGTGCCAGCAGCGTAGGGGGCGGGATCTCCTACGAGCAGTACTTC

abundance: .
j_gene: TRBJ1-3
v_gene: TRBV10-1
d_gene: .
CDR3aa: CASSEMGSGNTIYF
CDR3nt: TGCGCCAGCAGTGAGATGGGGTCTGGAAACACCATATATTTT

abundance: .
j_gene: TRBJ1-5
v_gene: TRBV19
d_gene: .
CDR3aa: CASSRAQGIGNQPQHF
CDR3nt: TGTGCCAGTAGTCGGGCCCAGGGGATTGGCAATCAGCCCCAGCATTTT

abundance: .
j_gene: TRBJ1-4
v_gene: TRBV6-5
d_gene: TRBD1
CDR3aa: CASSVTGTGKEKLFF
CDR3nt: TGTGCCAGCAGTGTAACCGGGACAGGGAAAGAAAAACTGTTTTTT

abundance: .
j_gene: TRBJ2-1
v_gene: TRBV30
d_gene: .
CDR3aa: CAWSVRDWKNEQFF
CDR3nt: TGTGCCTGGAGTGTTCGGGACTGGAAAAACGAGCAGTTCTTC

abundance: .
j_gene: TRBJ2-5
v_gene: TRBV2
d_gene: TRBD1
CDR3aa: CASSAGTGGQETQYF
CDR3nt: TGTGCCAGCAGCGCGGGGACAGGGGGTCAAGAGACCCAGTACTTC

abundance: .
j_gene: TRBJ2-6
v_gene: TRBV7-9
d_gene: .
CDR3aa: CASSLGNPSGANVLTF
CDR3nt: TGTGCCAGCAGCTTAGGAAACCCCTCTGGGGCCAACGTCCTGACTTTC

abundance: .
j_gene: TRBJ2-7
v_gene: TRBV6-1
d_gene: TRBD2
CDR3aa: CASTPGLAGGYEQYF
CDR3nt: TGTGCCAGCACCCCAGGGCTAGCGGGCGGCTACGAGCAGTACTTC

abundance: .
j_gene: TRBJ2-1
v_gene: TRBV7-3
d_gene: .
CDR3aa: CASSYIQGNEQFF
CDR3nt: TGTGCCAGCAGCTACATCCAGGGCAATGAGCAGTTCTTC

abundance: .
j_gene: TRBJ2-3
v_gene: TRBV30
d_gene: .
CDR3aa: CAWSLTPRGTDTQYF
CDR3nt: TGTGCCTGGAGTCTCACCCCGAGGGGGACAGATACGCAGTATTTT

abundance: .
j_gene: TRBJ1-4
v_gene: TRBV18
d_gene: .
CDR3aa: CASSSQGREEKLFF
CDR3nt: TGTGCCAGCTCCTCGCAGGGGCGCGAAGAAAAACTGTTTTTT

abundance: .
j_gene: TRBJ2-2
v_gene: TRBV2
d_gene: .
CDR3aa: CASSEQVPGELFF
CDR3nt: TGTGCCAGCAGTGAACAGGTTCCCGGGGAGCTGTTTTTT

abundance: .
j_gene: TRBJ2-2
v_gene: TRBV6-5
d_gene: TRBD2
CDR3aa: CASSYLSGSNTGELFF
CDR3nt: TGTGCCAGCAGTTACTTAAGCGGGAGCAACACCGGGGAGCTGTTTTTT

abundance: .
j_gene: TRBJ2-1
v_gene: TRBV27
d_gene: .
CDR3aa: CASSLTQGPYNEQFF
CDR3nt: TGTGCCAGCAGTTTAACTCAGGGCCCCTACAATGAGCAGTTCTTC

abundance: .
j_gene: TRBJ1-2
v_gene: TRBV2
d_gene: TRBD1
CDR3aa: CASSPGTGVGYTF
CDR3nt: TGTGCCAGCAGTCCCGGGACAGGGGTTGGCTACACCTTC

abundance: .
j_gene: TRBJ2-7
v_gene: TRBV7-2
d_gene: .
CDR3aa: CASRPTGTYEQYF
CDR3nt: TGTGCCAGCAGACCGACAGGAACCTACGAGCAGTACTTC

abundance: few
j_gene: TRBJ1-1
v_gene: TRBV23-1
d_gene: .
CDR3aa: CASSQGRSEEAFF
CDR3nt: TGCGCCAGCAGTCAAGGGAGGTCGGAAGAAGCTTTCTTT

abundance: .
j_gene: TRBJ1-2
v_gene: TRBV6-1
d_gene: TRBD1
CDR3aa: CASSARDRVYGYTF
CDR3nt: TGTGCCAGCAGTGCCCGGGACAGGGTATATGGCTACACCTTC

abundance: .
j_gene: TRBJ2-6
v_gene: TRBV6-5
d_gene: .
CDR3aa: CASSRGLSGANVLTF
CDR3nt: TGTGCCAGCAGCCGGGGCCTTTCTGGGGCCAACGTCCTGACTTTC

abundance: once
j_gene: TRBJ2-4
v_gene: TRBV9
d_gene: TRBD2
CDR3aa: CASSPGTSGSTGIAKNIQYF
CDR3nt: TGTGCCAGCAGCCCCGGGACTAGCGGGAGTACGGGGATAGCCAAAAACATTCAGTACTTC